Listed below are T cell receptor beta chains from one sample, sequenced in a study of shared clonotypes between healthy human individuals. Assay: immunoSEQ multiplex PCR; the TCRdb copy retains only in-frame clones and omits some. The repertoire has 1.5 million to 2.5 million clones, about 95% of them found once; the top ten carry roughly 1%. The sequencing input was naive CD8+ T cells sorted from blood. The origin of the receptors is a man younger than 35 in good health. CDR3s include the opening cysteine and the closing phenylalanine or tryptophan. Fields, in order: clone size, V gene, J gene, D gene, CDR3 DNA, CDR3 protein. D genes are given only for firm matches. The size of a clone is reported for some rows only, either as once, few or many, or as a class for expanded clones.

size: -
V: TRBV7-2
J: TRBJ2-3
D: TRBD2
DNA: TGTGCCAGCAGCCTGTGGGCTAGCGGAGCGGCGGATACGCAGTATTTT
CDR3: CASSLWASGAADTQYF

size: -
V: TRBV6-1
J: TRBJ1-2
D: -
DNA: TGTGCCAGCACGGAGAGGGGTACTAACTATGGCTACACCTTC
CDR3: CASTERGTNYGYTF

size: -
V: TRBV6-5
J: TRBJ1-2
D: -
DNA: TGTGCCAGCAGTTACACGGCAGGGGTTTCTGGCTACACCTTC
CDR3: CASSYTAGVSGYTF

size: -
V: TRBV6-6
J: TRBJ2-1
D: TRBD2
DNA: TGTGCCACCTCAATAAGCGGGGAGACCTACAATGAGCAGTTCTTC
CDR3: CATSISGETYNEQFF

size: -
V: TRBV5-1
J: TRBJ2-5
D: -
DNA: TGCGCCAGCAGCTTGGACTCCGAAGAGACCCAGTACTTC
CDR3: CASSLDSEETQYF

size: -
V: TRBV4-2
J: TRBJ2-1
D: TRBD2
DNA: TGTGCCAGCAGCCAACCTATACTCGGGACTAGCGGGATAAATGAGCAGTTCTTC
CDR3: CASSQPILGTSGINEQFF

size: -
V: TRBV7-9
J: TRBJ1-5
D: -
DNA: TGTGCCAGCAGCTTAGTAGGGGGGCCCTATAGCAATCAGCCCCAGCATTTT
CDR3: CASSLVGGPYSNQPQHF

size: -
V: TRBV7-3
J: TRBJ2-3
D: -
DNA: TGTGCCAGCAGCTTAGGGGGTATTAGCACAGATACGCAGTATTTT
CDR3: CASSLGGISTDTQYF

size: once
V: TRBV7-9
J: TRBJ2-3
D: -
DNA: TGTGCCAGCAGCTTAAGACTAGAAACCACAGATACGCAGTATTTT
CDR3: CASSLRLETTDTQYF

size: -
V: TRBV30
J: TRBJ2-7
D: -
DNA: TGTGCCTGGAGTGTACGGGAGACCTACGAGCAGTACTTC
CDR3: CAWSVRETYEQYF

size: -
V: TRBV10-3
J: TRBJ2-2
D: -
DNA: TGTGCCATCAGCGACCCCGGGGCCCACACCGGGGAGCTGTTTTTT
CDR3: CAISDPGAHTGELFF

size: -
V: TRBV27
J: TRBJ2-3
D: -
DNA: TGTGCCAGCAGTTTCGGGATGGGGTCCACAGATACGCAGTATTTT
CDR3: CASSFGMGSTDTQYF

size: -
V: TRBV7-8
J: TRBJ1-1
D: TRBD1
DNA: TGTGCCAGCAGCTTCCCGGGACAGGGAGGGAACACTGAAGCTTTCTTT
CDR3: CASSFPGQGGNTEAFF

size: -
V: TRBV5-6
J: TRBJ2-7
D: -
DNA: TGTGCCAGCGGTCCCGGGACCTACGAGCAGTACTTC
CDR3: CASGPGTYEQYF

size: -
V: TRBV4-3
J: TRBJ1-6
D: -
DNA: TGCGCCAGCAGCCAAGATCAGGGAGGTACGAATTCACCCCTCCACTTT
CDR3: CASSQDQGGTNSPLHF

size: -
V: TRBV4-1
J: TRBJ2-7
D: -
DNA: TGCGCCAGCAGCCAAACAGCGCCTACGACCTACGAGCAGTACTTC
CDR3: CASSQTAPTTYEQYF

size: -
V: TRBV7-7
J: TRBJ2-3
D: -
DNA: TGTGCTAGCAGCTTAGTAGCAGGGGCAAGCACAGATACGCAGTATTTT
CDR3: CASSLVAGASTDTQYF

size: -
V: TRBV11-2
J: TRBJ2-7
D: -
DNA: TGTGCCAGCAGCTCAGACTGGGGGACTTTTTACGAGCAGTACTTC
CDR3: CASSSDWGTFYEQYF

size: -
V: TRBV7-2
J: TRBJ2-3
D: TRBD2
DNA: TGTGCCAGCAGCTTAGGGACTAGCGTCACAGATACGCAGTATTTT
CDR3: CASSLGTSVTDTQYF

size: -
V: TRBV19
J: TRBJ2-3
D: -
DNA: TGTGCCAGTAGTATATTGGCAGGGATTGGAGATACGCAGTATTTT
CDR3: CASSILAGIGDTQYF

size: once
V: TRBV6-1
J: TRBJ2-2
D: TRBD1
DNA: TGTGCCATCGGGACAGTCAACACCGGGGAGCTGTTTTTT
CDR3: CAIGTVNTGELFF

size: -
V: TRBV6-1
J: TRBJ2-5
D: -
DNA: TGTGCCAGCAGTGCGGCCGAGACTCCCTCCTCGGCCCAGTACTTC
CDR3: CASSAAETPSSAQYF

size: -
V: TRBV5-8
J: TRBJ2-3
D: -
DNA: TGTGCCAGCAGCTCAGACGGGGACACAGATACGCAGTATTTT
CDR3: CASSSDGDTDTQYF

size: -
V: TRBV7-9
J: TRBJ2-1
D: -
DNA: TGTGCCAGCTTAGGGGGAGGGGACAATGAGCAGTTCTTC
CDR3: CASLGGGDNEQFF

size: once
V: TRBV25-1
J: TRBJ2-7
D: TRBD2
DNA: TGTGCCAGCAGGGGTCCGGGGGGAACGTTTTGGGAGCAGTACTTC
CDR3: CASRGPGGTFWEQYF

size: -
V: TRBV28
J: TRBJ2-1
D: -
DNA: TGTGCCAGCAGTTTAATCCAGGGGATGTACAATGAGCAGTTCTTC
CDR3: CASSLIQGMYNEQFF

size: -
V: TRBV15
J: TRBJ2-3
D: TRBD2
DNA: TGTGCCACCAGCGATGGACTAGCAGCAGGCACAGATACGCAGTATTTT
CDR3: CATSDGLAAGTDTQYF

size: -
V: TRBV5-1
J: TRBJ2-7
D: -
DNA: TGCGCCAGCAGCACACAGGGATACGAGCAGTACTTC
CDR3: CASSTQGYEQYF

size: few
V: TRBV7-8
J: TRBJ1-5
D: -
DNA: TGTGCCAGCAGCTTAAACGGGCTGACCCAGCATTTT
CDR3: CASSLNGLTQHF

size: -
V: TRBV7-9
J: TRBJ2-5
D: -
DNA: TGTGCCAGCAGGATGGGGGGCGGGGACCAAGAGACCCAGTACTTC
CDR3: CASRMGGGDQETQYF

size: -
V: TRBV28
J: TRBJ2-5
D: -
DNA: TGTGCCAGCAGTCCAATGCAGACTGCCCAGTACTTC
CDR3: CASSPMQTAQYF

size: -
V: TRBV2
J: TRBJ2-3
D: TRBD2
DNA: TGTGCCAGCAGTGAAAATCTGCGGGGGGGCGTCACAGATACGCAGTATTTT
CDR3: CASSENLRGGVTDTQYF

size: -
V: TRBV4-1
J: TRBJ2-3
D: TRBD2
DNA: TGCGCCAGCAGCGGCCGACTAGCGGGAGGGTTTAGTCCAGATACGCAGTATTTT
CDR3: CASSGRLAGGFSPDTQYF

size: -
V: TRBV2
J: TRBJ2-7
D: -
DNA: TGTGCCAGCAGTGAAACGACCTACGAGCAGTACTTC
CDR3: CASSETTYEQYF

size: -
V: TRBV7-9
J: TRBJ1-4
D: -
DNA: TGTGCCAGCAGCCCGGGGGAAGTAAAACTGTTTTTT
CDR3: CASSPGEVKLFF

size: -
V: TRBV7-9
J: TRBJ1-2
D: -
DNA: TGTGCCAGCAGCCCCGGATCCTCGAAAATCTATGGCTACACCTTC
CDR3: CASSPGSSKIYGYTF

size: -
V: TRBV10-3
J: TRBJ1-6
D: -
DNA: TGTGCCATCAGTGAGACGAGTGGTGCCGGCCCTTCACCCCTCCACTTT
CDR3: CAISETSGAGPSPLHF

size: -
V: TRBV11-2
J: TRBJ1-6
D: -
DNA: TGTGCCAGCAGCTTCTCACCGTTTGGGGGCATGATCCATAATTCACCCCTCCACTTT
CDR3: CASSFSPFGGMIHNSPLHF

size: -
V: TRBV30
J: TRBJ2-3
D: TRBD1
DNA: TGTGCCCGGGACGAGGTAGGACAGGGGGATCCAGATACGCAGTATTTT
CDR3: CARDEVGQGDPDTQYF

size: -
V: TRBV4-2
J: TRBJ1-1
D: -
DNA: TGTGCCAGCAGCCAAGATCTTAGTAGGGTAGAACTACGGAACACTGAAGCTTTCTTT
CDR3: CASSQDLSRVELRNTEAFF

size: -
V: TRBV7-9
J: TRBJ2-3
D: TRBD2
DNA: TGTGCCAGCAGCTTAGTTCCGACGACTAGCGGTCCCACAGATACGCAGTATTTT
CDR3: CASSLVPTTSGPTDTQYF

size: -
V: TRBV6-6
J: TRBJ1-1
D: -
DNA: TGTGCCAGCAGTCTTGAGCTCAACACTGAAGCTTTCTTT
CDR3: CASSLELNTEAFF

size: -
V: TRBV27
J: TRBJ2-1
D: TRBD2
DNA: TGTGCCAGCTCCCCGGGACTAGCGGGAAATGAGCAGTTCTTC
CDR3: CASSPGLAGNEQFF

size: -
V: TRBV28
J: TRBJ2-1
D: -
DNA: TGTGCCGGAGAGACAGGCAATGAGCAGTTCTTC
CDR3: CAGETGNEQFF

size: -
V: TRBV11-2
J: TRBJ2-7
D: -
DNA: TGTGCCAGCAGCTTAGATCGCGCCGTGGTCCACTTC
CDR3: CASSLDRAVVHF

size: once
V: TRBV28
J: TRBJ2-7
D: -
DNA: TGTGCCAGCAGTTTCAGCGGCAGTAGCTCCTACGAGCAGTACTTC
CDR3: CASSFSGSSSYEQYF

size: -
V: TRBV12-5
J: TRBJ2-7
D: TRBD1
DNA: TGTGCTAGTGGTTTGGCGACCACCACAGGGGGGCGGGCAGGCGAGCAGTACTTC
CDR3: CASGLATTTGGRAGEQYF

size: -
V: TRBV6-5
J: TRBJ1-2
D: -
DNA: TGTGCCAGCAGTCCTGGGTCCTATGGCTACACCTTC
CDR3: CASSPGSYGYTF

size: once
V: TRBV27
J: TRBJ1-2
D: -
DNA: TGTGCCAGCAGTTTATCGAACCCGGACCCCTATGGCTACACCTTC
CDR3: CASSLSNPDPYGYTF